This T cell receptor beta chain was retrieved from a study of OX40 agonist ivuxolimab in advanced cancers. Looking at the study overall: Of the patients, three showed partial responses, one with hepatocellular carcinoma and two with cutaneous melanoma.

The method was immunoSEQ multiplex PCR; TCRdb's version includes in-frame clones alone and lacks a portion of them. The sample contains some 70,000 clones, 86% of which appear only once. A note on this clone: Antigen specificity is unknown.

General observations from the study: CD4+ T cells averaged fewer expanded clones than CD8+ T cells. Doses of 0.1 to 3.0 mg/kg were accompanied by clonal expansion of CD4+ and CD8+ blood T cells by week 6.

Trimming removed 10 bases from V and 3 bases from J; junction bases left unmatched: 9. CDR1 SNHLY and CDR2 FYNNEI come from the germline V gene. The CDR3 consists of 14 residues. V and J are TRBV2 and TRBJ2-3; 8 positions agree with TRBD2. The source of this sequence is an adult with an advanced solid tumor such as melanoma, head and neck, liver or kidney cancer. The sample was CD4+ or CD8+ T cells sorted from blood, taken in a trial of the OX40 agonist ivuxolimab. The CDR3 nucleotides read TGTGCCACCCGGGCAGGGACTAGTACAGATACGCAGTATTTT. It yields the protein CATRAGTSTDTQYF. The variable domain in full, completed from reference TRBV2 and TRBJ2-3, reads EPEVTQTPSHQVTQMGQEVILRCVPISNHLYFYWYRQILGQKVEFLVSFYNNEISEKSEIFDDQFSVERPDGSNFTLKIRSTKLEDSAMYFCATRAGTSTDTQYFGPGTRLTVL.